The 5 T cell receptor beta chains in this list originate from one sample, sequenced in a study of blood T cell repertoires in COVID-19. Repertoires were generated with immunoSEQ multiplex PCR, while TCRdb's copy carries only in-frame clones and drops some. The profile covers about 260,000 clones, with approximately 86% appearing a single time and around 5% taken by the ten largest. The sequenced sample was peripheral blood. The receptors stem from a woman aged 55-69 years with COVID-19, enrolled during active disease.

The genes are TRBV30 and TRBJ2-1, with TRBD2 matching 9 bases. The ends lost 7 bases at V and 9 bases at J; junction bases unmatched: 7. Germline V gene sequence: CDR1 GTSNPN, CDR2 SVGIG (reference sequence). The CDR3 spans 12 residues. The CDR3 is CASSAGGPEQFF. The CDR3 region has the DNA TGTGCCTCTTCAGCGGGAGGACCTGAGCAGTTCTTC.

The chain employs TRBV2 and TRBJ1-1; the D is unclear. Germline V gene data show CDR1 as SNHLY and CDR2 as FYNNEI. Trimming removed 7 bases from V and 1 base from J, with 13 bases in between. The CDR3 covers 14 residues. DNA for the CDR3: TGTGCCAGCATGGGCACAACAAGGAACACTGAAGCTTTCTTT. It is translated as CASMGTTRNTEAFF.

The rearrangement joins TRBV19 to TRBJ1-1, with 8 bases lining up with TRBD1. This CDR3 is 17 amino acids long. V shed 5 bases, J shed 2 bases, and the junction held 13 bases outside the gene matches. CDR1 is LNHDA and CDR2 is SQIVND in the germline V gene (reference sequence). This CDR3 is CASSPRSLQGGNTEAFF. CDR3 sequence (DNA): TGTGCCAGTAGTCCGAGATCCCTACAGGGGGGAAACACTGAAGCTTTCTTT.

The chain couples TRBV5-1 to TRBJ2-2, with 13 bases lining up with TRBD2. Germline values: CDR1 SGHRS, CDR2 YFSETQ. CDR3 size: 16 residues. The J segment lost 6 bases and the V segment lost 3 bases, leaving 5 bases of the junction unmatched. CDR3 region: CASSYGTSGVAGELFF. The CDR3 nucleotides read TGCGCCAGCAGCTACGGGACTAGCGGGGTGGCCGGGGAGCTGTTTTTT.

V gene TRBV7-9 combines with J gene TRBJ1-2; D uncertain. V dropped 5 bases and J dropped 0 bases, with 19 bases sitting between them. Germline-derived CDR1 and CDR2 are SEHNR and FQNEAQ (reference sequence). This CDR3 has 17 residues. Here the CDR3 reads CASSAQAGFTANYGYTF. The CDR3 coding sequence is TGTGCCAGCAGCGCCCAGGCGGGCTTTACGGCTAACTATGGCTACACCTTC.